One sample yielded the 8 T cell receptor beta chains listed below, sequenced in a study of T-cell memory formation after mild COVID-19. MiXCR, applied by TCRdb to the 5' RACE reads, yields one record per CDR3 protein. The sample holds 130,000 to 150,000 distinct CDR3 sequences, roughly 19% seen once. Sequenced: PBMCs or a T cell subset sorted from them (not recorded which). All receptors derive from an adult woman who had mild COVID-19 (a few samples of this study predate the infection). Cell type and time point are not known.

The chain combines TRBV7-2 with TRBJ1-1; D is unclear. The CDR3 loop spans 15 amino acids. CDR1 SGHTA and CDR2 FQGNSA come from the germline V gene. V lost 5 bases and J 1 base, leaving 14 bases between the germline ends. As DNA, the CDR3 is TGTGCCAGCAGCGTCCAGTTGGGAGGGAACACTGAAGCTTTCTTT. Amino acids: CASSVQLGGNTEAFF.

The chain couples TRBV5-4 to TRBJ2-7; maybe TRBD2 (6 bases). Per germline, CDR1 SGHNT and CDR2 YYREEE (reference sequence). CDR3 size: 15 residues. V shed 7 bases and J shed 0 bases, with 17 bases lying between them. CDR3 sequence (DNA): TGTGCCAGCTGGACGGCTTACGGGAGCTCCTACGAGCAGTACTTC. This translates into CASWTAYGSSYEQYF.

This clonotype has just a few counts. The V call is TRBV3-1, the J call TRBJ2-7; TRBD2 matches at 13 bases. The CDR3 is 18 residues long. CDR1 is LGHDT, CDR2 YNNKEL, per germline (reference sequence). Trimming cost V 4 bases and J 1 base; bases outside gene matches: 10. CDR3 nucleotides: TGTGCCAGCAGCCGAAGGACTAGCGGGAGTTCCCATTCCTACGAGCAGTACTTC. It translates to CASSRRTSGSSHSYEQYF.

This clonotype came up a few times. The V call is TRBV29-1, the J call TRBJ2-3; the D is unclear. The CDR3 consists of 14 residues. Germline V gives CDR1 SQVTM, CDR2 ANQGSEA. With 6 bases removed from V and 4 bases from J, the gap between germline ends came to 17 bases. The CDR3 loop reads CSVTLGWVADTQYF. The CDR3 nucleotides are TGCAGCGTGACCCTCGGATGGGTGGCAGATACGCAGTATTTT.

At least ten counts were recorded for this clonotype. V usage is TRBV29-1 and J usage is TRBJ1-1; tentatively, D is TRBD1 (6 bases). V was trimmed by 0 bases and J by 10 bases, leaving 15 bases between them. This CDR3 comprises 13 residues. Germline values: CDR1 SQVTM, CDR2 ANQGSEA. This CDR3 reads CSVEDNTGLAAFF. CDR3 sequence (DNA): TGCAGCGTTGAAGATAACACAGGGTTAGCAGCTTTCTTT.

This CDR3 is CASRSGLAGSYEQYF. For the CDR3, the DNA is TGCGCCAGCAGATCCGGACTAGCGGGGTCCTACGAGCAGTACTTC. The genes are TRBV5-1 and TRBJ2-7; 12 positions match TRBD2. The CDR3 runs 15 residues. Germline V gene lookup returns CDR1 SGHRS and CDR2 YFSETQ. J gave up 1 base and V 5 bases, and 4 bases lay outside the gene matches. Using reference TRBV5-1 and TRBJ2-7 for the parts outside the CDR3, the full variable domain is KAGVTQTPRYLIKTRGQQVTLSCSPISGHRSVSWYQQTPGQGLQFLFEYFSETQRNKGNFPGRFSGRQFSNSRSEMNVSTLELGDSALYLCASRSGLAGSYEQYFGPGTRLTVT.

Comments on this clonotype: The junction shows a germline mismatch at one end, possibly a read error. The chain combines TRBV6-2 or TRBV6-3 with TRBJ1-6; D is perhaps TRBD1 (5 bases). Germline CDR1 MNHEY, CDR2 SVGEGT. This CDR3 spans 14 amino acids. The CDR3 nucleotides read TGTGCCGGACATTTAGGACGGGGTAATTCACCCCTCAACTTT. Residues: CAGHLGRGNSPLNF.

The chain links TRBV20-1 to TRBJ2-5; 8 bases are a match to TRBD1. The junction had 6 bases not matched to a gene; V was cut back by 2 bases and J by 1 base. The CDR3 loop spans 15 amino acids. Germline V gives CDR1 DFQATT, CDR2 SNEGSKA (reference sequence). CDR3 region: CSARFPGGPQETQYF. In DNA form, the CDR3 reads TGCAGTGCTAGATTCCCAGGGGGCCCCCAAGAGACCCAGTACTTC.